Sequencing of this T cell receptor (beta chain) was carried out in a study of blood T cell repertoires in COVID-19. Original processing methods: Counts of nucleated cells, estimated from reference gene primer amplification, were obtained. The assay was immunoSEQ multiplex PCR, and TCRdb's table has in-frame clones only and misses some. The DNA was the basis for D and trimming; V, J and clone size are from that table. The sample shows some 37,000 clones, around 90% of them seen only once. J lost 13 bases, V lost 1 base, and 6 bases had no gene match. This CDR3 is 14 amino acids long. Per germline, CDR1 LNHDA and CDR2 SQIVND (reference sequence).

V usage is TRBV19 and J usage is TRBJ2-1; TRBD2 aligns across 11 bases. The sequence was obtained from an older woman with acute or convalescent COVID-19. Input material: peripheral blood. CDR3 amino acids: CASSIGLAGPLQFF. DNA for the CDR3: TGTGCCAGTAGTATAGGACTAGCGGGGCCACTACAGTTCTTC.